The 23 T cell receptor beta chains listed next were all sequenced from one sample in a study of T cell repertoires in cytomegalovirus infection. No cognate antigen is known for these TCRs. Each CDR3 protein gets one entry after TCRdb re-called the reads with MiXCR. Altogether hundreds of thousands of distinct CDR3 sequences are present, 25% to 35% being singletons, with the ten largest covering about a sixth. Sequenced material: cultured PBMCs, taken from culture after CMV antigen stimulation. The receptors were sampled from a human donor in good health (CMV status not recorded). Some clones in this sample may be carry-over from other donors' samples.

This clonotype was detected a few times. The rearrangement uses TRBV7-2 and TRBJ2-7; 9 nucleotides match TRBD2. This CDR3 is 16 amino acids long. Germline lookup yields CDR1 SGHTA and CDR2 FQGNSA. The ends lost 3 bases at V and 2 bases at J; junction bases unmatched: 8. Here the CDR3 reads CASSLVSGSIPYEQYF. CDR3 sequence (DNA): TGTGCCAGCAGCTTGGTTAGCGGGAGTATACCCTACGAGCAGTACTTC.

This clonotype showed up just a few times. J is TRBJ2-7 and V is TRBV20-1, with 9 bases matching TRBD2. Germline lookup yields CDR1 DFQATT and CDR2 SNEGSKA (reference sequence). Losses at the gene ends were 5 bases for V and 0 bases for J; bases not matched to a gene: 8. The CDR3 extends over 15 amino acids. The CDR3 nucleotides read TGCAGTGCTCCAAGGACTAGCGTTAGCTCCTACGAGCAGTACTTC. This translates into CSAPRTSVSSYEQYF.

This clonotype came up a few times. V is TRBV6-2 or TRBV6-3 and J is TRBJ1-2; possible D gene TRBD1, 5 bases. The V end lost 0 bases, the J end lost 6 bases, and 23 bases lay between the germline ends. CDR1 and CDR2 from the germline V gene are MNHEY and SVGEGT. The CDR3 is made up of 18 amino acids. CDR3: CASSYSTVIGQGGNGYTF. The CDR3 DNA reads TGTGCCAGCAGTTACTCGACCGTGATCGGGCAGGGAGGCAATGGCTACACCTTC.

The gene calls are TRBV28 and TRBJ2-7, with D tentatively TRBD1 (5 bases). V lost 5 bases to trimming and J lost 2 bases, with 7 bases between them. CDR1 is MDHEN and CDR2 is SYDVKM in the germline V gene. The CDR3 has 12 residues. CDR3: CASSPDTYEQYF. The CDR3 DNA sequence: TGTGCCAGCAGTCCGGACACCTACGAGCAGTACTTC.

This clonotype was detected a few times. The chain has TRBV12-3 or TRBV12-4 and TRBJ2-7, with D perhaps TRBD2 (5 bases). The CDR3 contains 14 residues. The V gene lost 3 bases and the J gene lost 6 bases, with 15 bases spanning the gap. The chain's CDR3 is CASSLDPGSGEQYV. CDR3 DNA: TGTGCCAGCAGTTTGGACCCAGGAAGCGGCGAGCAGTACGTC.

Of note for this clonotype: Relative to the germline gene, one junction end is altered; a read error may explain this. The chain carries TRBV4-1 and TRBJ2-3, with TRBD2 matching over 7 bases. CDR3 length equals 17 residues. Germline V CDR1 and CDR2: MGHRA, YSYEKL. This CDR3 reads CASSPDYSGPYTDTQYF. The CDR3 DNA sequence: TGTGCCAGCAGCCCAGATTATAGCGGGCCGTACACAGATACGCAGTATTTT.

The chain uses TRBV6-4 and TRBJ1-1; TRBD1 might be the D (6 bases). Germline V gene lookup returns CDR1 MRHNA and CDR2 SNTAGT. V was clipped by 10 bases and J by 1 base, with 22 bases between them. This CDR3 contains 16 residues. The CDR3 DNA follows: TGTGCCAACGCAACAGGGACGTTTGGGACGAACACTGAAGCTTTCTTT. Its translation: CANATGTFGTNTEAFF.

The chain carries TRBV12-3 or TRBV12-4 and TRBJ1-1; D remains unclear. This CDR3 comprises 14 residues. Trimming took 6 bases from V and 2 from J, leaving 13 bases between them. For the CDR3, the DNA is TGTGCCAGCAGACTCGGTAATAGAAACACTGAAGCTTTCTTT. Its translation: CASRLGNRNTEAFF.

At least ten counts were recorded for this clonotype. This sequence joins TRBV6-5 and TRBJ1-2; no reliable D call. CDR3 length: 16 residues. Per germline, CDR1 MNHEY and CDR2 SVGAGI. V lost 0 bases, J lost 1 base, and 12 bases lay in between. Here the CDR3 DNA reads TGTGCCAGCAGTTACTCGATGCTGGGCTTTAACTATGGCTACACCTTC. This codes for CASSYSMLGFNYGYTF.

The chain combines TRBV12-3 or TRBV12-4 with TRBJ2-1; perhaps TRBD2 as D (5 bases). V gave up 6 bases and J gave up 0 bases, with 18 bases separating them. This CDR3 comprises 17 residues. The CDR3 here is CASSLARSGGSYNEQFF. For the CDR3, the DNA is TGTGCCAGCAGCCTTGCCCGCAGCGGAGGCTCCTACAATGAGCAGTTCTTC.

This clonotype was counted a few times. The chain links TRBV6-2 or TRBV6-3 to TRBJ2-4, with D perhaps matching TRBD1 (6 bases). V was trimmed by 7 bases and J by 0 bases, leaving 16 bases between them. This CDR3 comprises 16 residues. Germline V CDR1 and CDR2: MNHEY, SVGEGT. CDR3 in amino acids: CASTWTRGLAKNIQYF. The DNA for the CDR3 is TGTGCCAGCACCTGGACCAGGGGTCTAGCCAAAAACATTCAGTACTTC.

The rearrangement uses TRBV29-1 and TRBJ2-7; unclear D gene. Deletions cut 2 bases from V and 0 bases from J, with 8 bases between. The CDR3 runs 13 residues. From germline, CDR1 is SQVTM and CDR2 ANQGSEA. Written as DNA, the CDR3 is TGCAGCGTTGAACCTGTCGCCTCCTACGAGCAGTACTTC. This codes for CSVEPVASYEQYF.

The table lists this clonotype with a count of one. The V call is TRBV27, the J call TRBJ2-3; 9 nucleotides match TRBD2. Per the germline V gene, CDR1 is MNHEY and CDR2 is SMNVEV (reference sequence). The CDR3 has 16 residues. The V and J ends lost 5 bases and 3 bases, in that order; junction bases with no gene match: 9. The CDR3 DNA is TGTGCCAGCAGTAAACCGGGACTAGCCCCTACAGATACGCAGTATTTT. It specifies CASSKPGLAPTDTQYF.

This clonotype was counted between two and nine times. The chain has TRBV7-2 and TRBJ2-7; 8 bases are a match to TRBD1. Trimming at V came to 1 base and at J to 4 bases, leaving 6 bases not matched to a gene. The CDR3 runs to 15 residues. CDR1 is SGHTA, CDR2 FQGNSA, per germline. CDR3 nucleotide sequence: TGTGCCAGCAGCTTAGGATCCGGGGACAGGTACGAGCAGTACTTC. It codes for CASSLGSGDRYEQYF.

The chain uses TRBV7-2 and TRBJ2-2; 12 bases map to TRBD2. CDR3 length: 15 residues. Germline-derived CDR1 and CDR2 are SGHTA and FQGNSA. With V trimmed by 6 bases and J by 5 bases, 4 bases remained unmatched. This chain's CDR3 is CASSPGTSGTGELFF. The CDR3 bases are TGTGCCAGCAGTCCAGGGACTAGCGGGACCGGGGAGCTGTTTTTT.

This clonotype was observed at least ten times. The chain links TRBV19 to TRBJ2-1, with TRBD2 matching over 7 bases. Germline CDR1 reads LNHDA; CDR2 reads SQIVND (reference sequence). The CDR3 length is 15 residues. The trim removed 2 bases at V and 5 bases at J, leaving 6 bases unmatched. The CDR3 coding sequence is TGTGCCAGTAGTATACCCTGGGGGGGACACAATGAGCAGTTCTTC. This gives the protein CASSIPWGGHNEQFF.

This clonotype was recorded a few times. The chain couples TRBV4-3 to TRBJ2-2; 9 nucleotides align to TRBD1. The CDR3 sequence is 16 residues long. Losses at the gene ends were 5 bases for V and 2 bases for J; bases not matched to a gene: 6. Per the germline V gene, CDR1 is LGHNA and CDR2 is YSLEER. Written as DNA, the CDR3 is TGCGCCAGCAGCAAATCCACAGGGGGCAACACCGGGGAGCTGTTTTTT. Encoded protein: CASSKSTGGNTGELFF.

The chain joins TRBV27 to TRBJ1-1, with TRBD1 matching 9 bases. The CDR3 totals 16 residues. Germline assignment: CDR1 MNHEY and CDR2 SMNVEV (reference sequence). Trimming cost V 5 bases and J 8 bases; bases outside gene matches: 15. This CDR3 is CASSATGTGIGMEAFF. CDR3 coding DNA: TGTGCCAGCAGTGCAACCGGGACAGGGATTGGGATGGAAGCTTTCTTT.

The chain has TRBV4-3 and TRBJ2-4; perhaps TRBD1 as D (6 bases). This CDR3 has 14 amino acids. V was trimmed by 5 bases and J by 0 bases, leaving 8 bases between them. Germline V gene data show CDR1 as LGHNA and CDR2 as YSLEER. DNA for the CDR3: TGCGCCAGCAGCGCAGGGGTAGCCAAAAACATTCAGTACTTC. The encoded protein is CASSAGVAKNIQYF.

The chain couples TRBV5-1 to TRBJ1-5, with D possibly TRBD1 on 6 matching bases. The V gene's germline CDR1 is SGHRS and CDR2 YFSETQ. Trimming took 4 bases from V and 2 from J, leaving 16 bases between them. The CDR3 length is 16 residues. CDR3 coding DNA: TGCGCCAGCAGCCCCGGGACACCGTCCGGCAATCAGCCCCAGCATTTT. This codes for CASSPGTPSGNQPQHF.

This clonotype occurred many times. This chain joins TRBV6-2 or TRBV6-3 and TRBJ2-7, with a tentative D call TRBD1 (5 bases). Germline-derived CDR1 and CDR2 are MNHEY and SVGEGT. The CDR3 extends over 13 amino acids. Trimming left V 4 bases short and J 6 bases short, with 13 bases between. CDR3 protein: CASSSGHSFEQYV. The CDR3 DNA reads TGTGCCAGCAGTTCCGGACACTCTTTCGAGCAGTACGTC.

This clonotype was recorded many times. One junction end does not reproduce the germline sequence, and a read error may be involved. The J gene is TRBJ1-1, the V gene TRBV4-1; the D gene is possibly TRBD1 (6 bases). CDR3 size: 11 residues. Germline V gene sequence: CDR1 MGHRA, CDR2 YSYEKL. The CDR3 DNA follows: TGTGCCAGCAGCCAGGGGACTGAAGCTTTCTTT. Its protein product is CASSQGTEAFF.

The chain joins TRBV30 to TRBJ1-1; D gene ambiguous. V was clipped by 5 bases and J by 1 base, with 11 bases between them. The CDR3 sequence is 13 residues long. CDR1 is GTSNPN, CDR2 SVGIG, per germline (reference sequence). CDR3 region: CAWSRQRNTEAFF. The CDR3, as DNA: TGTGCCTGGTCTCGGCAGAGGAACACTGAAGCTTTCTTT.